The rows below give T cell receptor beta chains drawn from one sample of a study of T-cell reconstitution after alpha-beta-depleted transplantation in children. MiXCR, applied by TCRdb to the PCR reads, yields one record per CDR3 protein. Of 350,000 to 400,000 distinct CDR3 sequences in the sample, over 20% are singletons; the top ten hold 3.5% to 4%. The material sequenced was PBMCs from the stem cell graft donor, taken from the stem cell graft. These receptor sequences come from a human donor who donated a stem cell graft to a child with acute myeloid leukemia. Each CDR3 is given without its conserved first and last residue. Clone size is given for some rows only: seen once, a few or many times, or a class if the clone is expanded.

>few|TRBV29-1|TRBJ2-5
SARGTNEETQY
>few|TRBV12-3/TRBV12-4|TRBJ2-7
ASRQGPRLIEQY
>many|TRBV25-1|TRBJ2-7
ASSQSQYYEQY
>many|TRBV11-2|TRBJ2-7
ASSLGQGTRHEQY
>few|TRBV27|TRBJ1-1
ASRILGGNEAF
>few|TRBV7-9|TRBJ2-5
ASSLPGQGLGQETQY
>.|TRBV25-1|TRBJ1-5
ASSEGRVGNQPQH
>.|TRBV27|TRBJ2-1
VVQRLADLSYNEQF
>.|TRBV9|TRBJ2-1
GSSVIPGQAYNEQF
>.|TRBV28|TRBJ2-3
ASTPTISDTQY
>.|TRBV6-2/TRBV6-3|TRBJ2-3
ASRLAVRDTQY
>many|TRBV29-1|TRBJ2-1
SVAQAGLYNEQF
>.|TRBV4-3|TRBJ1-3
ASSQDLSGSSGNTIY
>.|TRBV12-3/TRBV12-4|TRBJ2-3
ASISGNTDTQY
>.|TRBV27|TRBJ2-7
ASSFGVSSYEQY
>many|TRBV7-9|TRBJ1-6
ASSPGQDSPLH
>.|TRBV5-1|TRBJ2-7
ASSSTAGSSYEQY
>.|TRBV29-1|TRBJ2-1
SVGSKNEQF
>.|TRBV5-1|TRBJ2-3
ASSGQVFPDTQY
>few|TRBV7-6|TRBJ2-7
ASSLSTVGEQY
>few|TRBV25-1|TRBJ2-5
ASRQGGFRETQY
>few|TRBV12-3/TRBV12-4|TRBJ2-1
ASSKSELARNEQF
>.|TRBV7-3|TRBJ2-6
ASSSDGANVLT
>.|TRBV29-1|TRBJ1-2
SVEAAGQNYGYT
>.|TRBV12-3/TRBV12-4|TRBJ2-2
ASSWAQGSTGELF
>few|TRBV18|TRBJ2-3
ASSLPSGNTDTQY
>many|TRBV6-1|TRBJ2-1
ASSSGGKTQNNEQF
>.|TRBV19|TRBJ2-7
ASSIARNSASGRKDEQY
>many|TRBV27|TRBJ2-5
ASSPFGETQY
>.|TRBV5-1|TRBJ2-3
ASSLAMKRTDTQY
>few|TRBV5-6|TRBJ1-4
ASSLSQGREKLF
>many|TRBV28|TRBJ2-1
ASSSGGYNEQF
>few|TRBV4-1|TRBJ2-7
ASSQEPGAGLSTYEQY
>many|TRBV4-2|TRBJ2-3
ASSQGLEVTDTQY
>few|TRBV12-3/TRBV12-4|TRBJ1-2
ASSLMRGTDGYT
>few|TRBV7-2|TRBJ1-2
ASSYQTGTSYGYT
>many|TRBV29-1|TRBJ1-1
SGGQGRGTEAF
>few|TRBV6-1|TRBJ1-3
ASSSGYSGNTIY
>many|TRBV24-1|TRBJ1-2
ATSDFGNGYT
>.|TRBV6-1|TRBJ2-1
ASRGAGGYNEQF
>many|TRBV20-1|TRBJ2-3
SAQRGKATDTQY
>many|TRBV12-3/TRBV12-4|TRBJ2-1
ASSFEGLAGEEF
>few|TRBV15|TRBJ2-6
ATSTSGANVLT
>few|TRBV7-3|TRBJ2-1
ASSSRTSGPNEQF
>many|TRBV20-1|TRBJ2-7
SVPNPDYEQY
>.|TRBV28|TRBJ2-1
ASSLVQKHGNEQF
>.|TRBV29-1|TRBJ2-3
SVEVGPGGLDAKRNTDTQY
>few|TRBV4-3|TRBJ2-1
ASSPRTGSDNEQF
>many|TRBV15|TRBJ1-2
ATSRDQGFDGYT
>few|TRBV6-1|TRBJ2-4
ASSRTSGMVKNIQY
>few|TRBV29-1|TRBJ1-2
SVEIGRTKHGYT
>few|TRBV4-1|TRBJ2-7
ASSQQGLAGSYEQY